This TCR beta chain was observed in a study of type 1 and type 2 diabetes patients (dated by TCRdb to 2016 to 2017). In the study overall: The cohort comprised eight or nine type 1 diabetes patients, four type 2 diabetes patients and roughly 6 nondiabetic controls recruited in China. Across the study, CD4+ and CD8+ T cells were positively selected from PBMCs using CD4 or CD8 MicroBeads on MACS columns. The whole study generated fewer than 25 million paired-end reads. The study used high-throughput sequencing to profile TCRbeta repertoires and compare individuals with type 1 diabetes, type 2 diabetes and no diabetes. Type 2 diabetes patients were included as a disease comparison group for the type 1 diabetes patients. V gene usage was similar between approximately 20-cycle and roughly 25-cycle amplification, suggesting similar primer efficiencies and random PCR bias. The TCRbeta libraries underwent paired-end sequencing on Illumina HiSeq 2000 or MiSeq instruments. Paper-wide results and their limitations: Age and gender were not matched between study groups, possibly biasing interpretation. Because only a limited number of T2D and control samples were sequenced, some T1D-only HECs might also appear in more T2D or control samples. V and J gene usage patterns of type 2 diabetes and control samples were highly correlated, averaging approximately 0.97 between samples. Type 2 diabetes repertoires showed high diversity, significantly greater than type 1 diabetes repertoires in both CD4+ and CD8+ T cells. Type 2 diabetes patients had few highly-expanded CD4+ clones, median one, accounting for a median roughly 3.7% of reads.

TCRdb records Illumina MiSeq as the sequencer. Genomic DNA from sorted T cell subsets served as template for TCRbeta CDR3 amplification. The TCRbeta CDR3 region was amplified by multiplex PCR using 30 forward and 13 reverse primers. PCR products were purified with AMPure XP beads, after which indices and adaptors were added in a second approximately 27-cycle PCR. Before sequencing, the QIAquick Gel Extraction Kit was used to gel-purify the libraries. As for the authors' bioinformatics: Paired-end reads were merged with FLASH and aligned to IMGT V, D and J germline references using IgBLAST. Reads with less than 70% alignment identity to germline references were removed, leaving roughly 12,000,000 reads across the study. CDR3 boundaries, reading frame and productivity were assigned following IMGT definitions. Clones at or above 1% of reads were defined as highly-expanded clones, and diversity was measured by normalized Shannon entropy. Unpaired two-tailed t-tests were used to test group differences in Shannon entropy. TCRdb reanalyzed the raw reads on its own, using fastp at Q25 for trimming and MiXCR for clone calling, and kept in-frame beta chains. Duplicate CDR3 protein sequences are folded into a single record with the most common DNA and genes. V and J calls and clone size were set by TCRdb, not the authors. This sample lists a few hundred thousand distinct CDR3 sequences; around 47% were detected once. Roughly an eighth of the sample lies in the top ten.

With regard to this clonotype: The clone's antigen remains unknown. No per-base quality is available; no much larger clone lies one base away.

All diabetic patients met standard classification criteria for type 1 or type 2 diabetes, with glucose and C-peptide assessed by WHO-recommended methods. Exclusion applied to any donor with other autoimmune diseases or infections within the previous four weeks. Around 10 milliliters of peripheral blood were drawn from each participant. LymphoPrep density separation was used to isolate PBMCs. The CDR3 runs 15 amino acids, cysteine and phenylalanine included. The DNA shown is the 45-base CDR3, in frame from base 1. For CDR1 and CDR2, the germline V gene lists MDHEN and SYDVKM. V was cut back by 3 bases and J by 1 base, leaving a gap of 9 bases between them.

Source material: peripheral blood mononuclear cells (PBMCs). The chain links TRBV28 with TRBJ2-2; the D gene identity is not certain. This clonotype originated in a man younger than 30 with type 2 diabetes. Read as DNA, the sequence is TGTGCCAGCAGTTTCGTGGCAGAGAACACCGGGGAGCTGTTTTTT. Translated, it reads CASSFVAENTGELFF. The CDR3, completed at both ends by the reference TRBV28 and TRBJ2-2 genes, gives the full variable domain DVKVTQSSRYLVKRTGEKVFLECVQDMDHENMFWYRQDPGLGLRLIYFSYDVKMKEKGDIPEGYSVSREKKERFSLILESASTNQTSMYLCASSFVAENTGELFFGEGSRLTVL.